This TCR beta chain came from a study of CD8 T cells in Susac syndrome. This CDR3 is 11 amino acids long. Germline V gene sequence: CDR1 SGHTA, CDR2 FQGNSA. The V end lost 1 base, the J end lost 9 bases, and 6 bases lay between the germline ends. Sequencing targeted TCR beta in T cells from blood (CD8+ and CD4+). Stable or active relapsing-remitting multiple sclerosis, untreated and meeting revised McDonald criteria, defined the controls. Through negative isolation, CD4+ and CD8+ T cells were obtained, while TEMRA cells were enriched using FACS. The authors reverse transcribed about 0.5 to 1 ug RNA with random hexamers. With immunoSEQ multiplex PCR, TCR beta CDR3 was amplified across 54 Vbeta and 13 Jbeta. TCRdb used MiXCR to reprocess the immunoSEQ multiplex PCR reads, holding one entry per CDR3 protein. The sample holds 190,000 or so distinct CDR3 sequences, roughly 95% seen once.

The sample was CD4+ T cells from PBMCs. This chain uses TRBV7-2 with TRBJ1-2; no reliable D call. This clonotype was obtained from a human donor with multiple sclerosis. The CDR3 loop reads CASSLGERYTF. The DNA of the CDR3 is TGTGCCAGCAGCTTAGGCGAGCGCTACACCTTC.